Following are 8 T cell receptor beta chains from one sample sequenced in a study of cytomegalovirus exposure and HLA in healthy donors (dated by TCRdb to 2016 to 2017). The receptor library was made with the immunoSEQ multiplex PCR assay. For the multiplex PCR, a mixture combining 60 forward primers for TCR Vbeta segments and 13 reverse primers for TCR Jbeta segments was used. This immuneACCESS table, as held by TCRdb, lists in-frame sequences with V and J called but not all clones. Of the missing ones, under half trace to an unresolved V gene in checked studies; the others have no known cause. For this sample there are 80,000 to 100,000 clones; 70% to 75% appear just once. The ten largest clonotypes hold 3.5% to 4.5% of the sample. The sample was PBMCs. The receptors here all came from a man aged 35 to 55 in good health and CMV-seronegative.

This clone occurred a few times. The chain combines TRBV27 with TRBJ1-1; perhaps TRBD1 as D (5 bases). This CDR3 contains 13 residues. V lost 2 bases, J lost 6 bases, and 10 bases lay in between. Germline V CDR1 and CDR2: MNHEY, SMNVEV (reference sequence). DNA of the CDR3: TGTGCCAGCAGTTTACCCGGGGGGGCTGAAGCTTTCTTT. Encoded protein: CASSLPGGAEAFF.

This chain links TRBV5-1 with TRBJ2-1; 11 nucleotides match TRBD2. There are 17 residues in the CDR3. J lost 8 bases, V lost 0 bases, and 10 bases had no gene match. Germline V lookup: CDR1 SGHRS, CDR2 YFSETQ. The CDR3 protein is CASSLGFSGGARDEQFF. The CDR3 nucleotides read TGCGCCAGCAGCTTGGGGTTTAGCGGGGGGGCCCGGGATGAGCAGTTCTTC.

The V gene is TRBV25-1, the J gene TRBJ2-1, with TRBD2 identical over 9 bases. In germline, CDR1 is MGHDK, CDR2 SYGVNS. V lost 6 bases to trimming and J lost 4 bases; unmatched junction nucleotides: 7. The CDR3 spans 15 residues. CDR3: CASRQTSGSYNEQFF. The CDR3 bases are TGTGCCAGCAGACAAACTAGCGGGTCTTACAATGAGCAGTTCTTC.

The genes are TRBV4-2 and TRBJ1-6; no clear D gene. V was clipped by 2 bases and J by 6 bases, with 5 bases between them. Germline values: CDR1 LGHNA, CDR2 YNFKEQ. The CDR3 is 13 amino acids. CDR3 nucleotides: TGTGCCAGCAGCCAAACTGTTAATTCACCCCTCCACTTT. Translation: CASSQTVNSPLHF.

A single count supports this clone. The chain uses TRBV5-1 and TRBJ2-7, with D possibly matching TRBD2 (6 bases). CDR1 and CDR2 from the germline V gene are SGHRS and YFSETQ. Trimming removed 0 bases at V and 5 bases at J, with 9 bases between. CDR3 length equals 13 residues. In DNA form, the CDR3 reads TGCGCCAGCAGCTTGGGGGGCGGGAACGAGCAGTACTTC. The encoded protein is CASSLGGGNEQYF.

The chain has TRBV5-5 and TRBJ1-4; 7 nucleotides match TRBD1. This CDR3 region has 16 residues. The J segment lost 8 bases and the V segment lost 1 base, leaving 11 bases of the junction unmatched. Germline loops: CDR1 SGHKS, CDR2 YYEKEE (reference sequence). This chain's CDR3 is CASSLLLTGSREKLFF. CDR3 bases: TGTGCCAGCAGCTTGCTATTGACAGGGTCGAGAGAAAAACTGTTTTTT.

J is TRBJ2-1 and V is TRBV6-6, with 12 bases aligning to TRBD2. The germline CDR1 and CDR2 sequences are MNHNY and SVGAGI (reference sequence). V was pared by 4 bases and J by 5 bases, with 6 bases of the junction left unmatched. CDR3 size: 16 residues. Here the CDR3 DNA reads TGTGCCAGCAGTTTCCCTAGCGGGGGGGCCGACAATGAGCAGTTCTTC. Translated, it gives CASSFPSGGADNEQFF.

This rearrangement joins TRBV6-6 to TRBJ1-1; D not resolved. With 2 bases removed from V and 0 bases from J, the gap between germline ends came to 13 bases. The CDR3 sequence is 16 residues long. CDR1 and CDR2 from the germline V gene are MNHNY and SVGAGI (reference sequence). The CDR3 region has the DNA TGTGCCAGCAGTTACCGGCGGGGAGCCTTGAACACTGAAGCTTTCTTT. This gives the protein CASSYRRGALNTEAFF.